This T cell receptor (beta chain) was sequenced during a study of breast tumors, draining lymph nodes, adjacent tissues. Study outcomes and limitations: Compared with basal-like, luminal-like tumors shared significantly more repertoire with nontumor tissue.

Remarks on this clonotype: What it recognizes is unknown.

TCRdb re-derived calls from the multiplex PCR reads in MiXCR, one entry per CDR3 protein. The sample yields around 190,000 distinct CDR3 sequences, about 33% seen once. This CDR3 has 16 amino acids. Germline V gives CDR1 SEHNR, CDR2 FQNEAQ (reference sequence). The V gene lost 7 bases and the J gene lost 1 base, with 16 bases spanning the gap. Samples came from axillary lymph nodes draining the breast cancer. The V and J genes are TRBV7-9 and TRBJ2-2; no firm D call. Sample: axillary lymph node tissue. This clonotype originated in a female donor with breast cancer. Some clones in this sample may be carry-over from other donors' samples. CDR3 amino acids: CASTLSGDMNTGELFF. In DNA form, the CDR3 reads TGTGCCAGCACCCTCTCTGGGGATATGAACACCGGGGAGCTGTTTTTT.